A selection of T cell receptor beta chains follows, all from one sample in a study of cytomegalovirus exposure and HLA in healthy donors. TCRdb's table, derived via immunoSEQ multiplex PCR, lists solely in-frame clones and lacks some. The table lists 150,000 to 180,000 clones, more than 75% of them singletons, with roughly 5.3% in the top ten. Material for sequencing was PBMCs. These receptors were obtained from a woman in her thirties or forties in good health and CMV-seropositive. CDR3s include the opening cysteine and the closing phenylalanine or tryptophan. Fields, in order: D gene, V gene, clone size, J gene, CDR3 protein, CDR3 DNA. The D gene is left open where the match is weak. Expanded clones get a size class; other rows say once, few or many, or leave the size out.

NA	TRBV7-2	NA	TRBJ2-7	CASSLVQTIPYEQYF	TGTGCCAGCAGCTTAGTACAGACTATCCCCTACGAGCAGTACTTC
NA	TRBV15	NA	TRBJ1-2	CATSRVREPGYGHTF	TGTGCCACCAGCAGAGTGCGGGAACCAGGGTATGGCCACACCTTC
NA	TRBV19	NA	TRBJ2-5	CASSAGARGRTQYF	TGTGCCAGTAGTGCTGGGGCCAGGGGCCGGACCCAGTACTTC
TRBD2	TRBV4-1	NA	TRBJ2-2	CASSQPRGSGRAGTGELFF	TGCGCCAGCAGCCAACCCCGGGGTAGCGGGAGGGCCGGCACCGGGGAGCTGTTTTTT
TRBD2	TRBV4-1	NA	TRBJ2-3	CASSQRLAGTTDTQYF	TGCGCCAGCAGCCAGAGACTAGCGGGAACAACAGATACGCAGTATTTT
TRBD2	TRBV18	NA	TRBJ2-6	CASSPLAGGRSGANVLTF	TGTGCCAGCTCACCACTAGCGGGAGGTCGCTCTGGGGCCAACGTCCTGACTTTC
NA	TRBV30	NA	TRBJ1-5	CAWSVLGGGGHQPQHF	TGTGCCTGGAGTGTACTAGGAGGGGGGGGACATCAGCCCCAGCATTTT
NA	TRBV5-1	NA	TRBJ2-2	CASSLDRVYTGELFF	TGCGCCAGCAGCTTGGACAGAGTGTACACCGGGGAGCTGTTTTTT
TRBD1	TRBV6-5	few	TRBJ2-7	CASSLGAGGTYEQYF	TGTGCCAGCAGTTTAGGAGCAGGGGGTACCTACGAGCAGTACTTC
TRBD2	TRBV7-3	NA	TRBJ2-7	CASSLRLADPYEQYF	TGTGCCAGCAGCTTAAGACTAGCGGACCCCTACGAGCAGTACTTC
NA	TRBV18	NA	TRBJ1-4	CASSPTSEKLFF	TGTGCCAGCTCACCTACTAGTGAAAAACTGTTTTTT
TRBD1	TRBV28	few	TRBJ2-2	CASSPWAQGARSGELFF	TGTGCCAGCAGTCCATGGGCGCAGGGGGCGCGAAGCGGGGAGCTGTTTTTT
TRBD1	TRBV5-1	NA	TRBJ1-1	CASSPDRDFQGTEAFF	TGCGCCAGCAGCCCGGACAGGGACTTTCAAGGGACTGAAGCTTTCTTT
NA	TRBV2	NA	TRBJ2-1	CATKRGTTFSKQFF	TGTGCCACAAAACGCGGGACCACTTTTTCGAAGCAGTTCTTC
TRBD1	TRBV9	NA	TRBJ2-7	CASSPPGQGARQYF	TGTGCCAGCAGCCCGCCTGGACAGGGGGCGCGGCAGTACTTC
NA	TRBV9	NA	TRBJ1-4	CASSVGTAQNEKLFF	TGTGCCAGCAGCGTGGGTACAGCTCAAAATGAAAAACTGTTTTTT
TRBD2	TRBV18	NA	TRBJ2-5	CASSPGLKETQYF	TGTGCCAGCTCACCGGGACTAAAAGAGACCCAGTACTTC
NA	TRBV19	NA	TRBJ2-2	CASSAGNTGELFF	TGTGCCAGTAGTGCCGGGAACACCGGGGAGCTGTTTTTT
NA	TRBV7-9	NA	TRBJ2-1	CASSLGAGSSYNEQFF	TGTGCCAGCAGCTTAGGGGCCGGGAGCTCCTACAATGAGCAGTTCTTC
NA	TRBV27	few	TRBJ2-1	CASSLNYEQFF	TGTGCCAGCAGTCTCAACTACGAGCAGTTCTTC